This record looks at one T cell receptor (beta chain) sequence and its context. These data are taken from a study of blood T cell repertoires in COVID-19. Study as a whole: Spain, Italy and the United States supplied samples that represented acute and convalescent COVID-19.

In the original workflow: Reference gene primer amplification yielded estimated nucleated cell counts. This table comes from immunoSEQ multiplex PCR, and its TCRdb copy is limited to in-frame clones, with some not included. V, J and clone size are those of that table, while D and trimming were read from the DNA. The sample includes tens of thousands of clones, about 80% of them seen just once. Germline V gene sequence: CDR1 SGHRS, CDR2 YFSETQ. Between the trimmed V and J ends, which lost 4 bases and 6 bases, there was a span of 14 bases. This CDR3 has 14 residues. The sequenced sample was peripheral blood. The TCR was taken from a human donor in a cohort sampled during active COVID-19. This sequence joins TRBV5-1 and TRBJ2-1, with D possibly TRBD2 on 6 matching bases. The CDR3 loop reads CASSAYTSLNEQFF. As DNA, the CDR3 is TGCGCCAGCAGCGCCTACACTAGCCTCAATGAGCAGTTCTTC.